The present TCR beta chain was sequenced within a study of sequential checkpoint blockade in melanoma. Study summary: Patients were randomized 1:1 to nivolumab-then-ipilimumab or ipilimumab-then-nivolumab first-line.

Produced via immunoSEQ multiplex PCR; TCRdb's table is partial and in-frame only. Here the sample spans about 5,600 clones, around a third being singletons. Findings of the study overall: T-cell fraction and clonality followed PD-L1 and CD8+ counts, not mutational load.

Noted treatment: randomized to nivolumab then ipilimumab (arm A) or the reverse (arm B). Trimming stripped 2 bases from V and 1 base from J, with 12 bases between. The CDR3 has 15 amino acids. Germline V gene lookup returns CDR1 SGHRS and CDR2 YFSETQ. Note on this clone: Its antigen is not known.

The V call is TRBV5-1, the J call TRBJ1-1, with a possible D match to TRBD1 (6 bases). The sample in question was tumor tissue (inferred from file names), obtained from a patient given nivolumab and ipilimumab in sequence. This TCR came from a human donor with melanoma. The CDR3 protein is CASSLFAGANTEAFF. The DNA for the CDR3 is TGCGCCAGCAGCTTATTCGCGGGGGCGAACACTGAAGCTTTCTTT. The variable domain in full, completed from reference TRBV5-1 and TRBJ1-1, reads KAGVTQTPRYLIKTRGQQVTLSCSPISGHRSVSWYQQTPGQGLQFLFEYFSETQRNKGNFPGRFSGRQFSNSRSEMNVSTLELGDSALYLCASSLFAGANTEAFFGQGTRLTVV.